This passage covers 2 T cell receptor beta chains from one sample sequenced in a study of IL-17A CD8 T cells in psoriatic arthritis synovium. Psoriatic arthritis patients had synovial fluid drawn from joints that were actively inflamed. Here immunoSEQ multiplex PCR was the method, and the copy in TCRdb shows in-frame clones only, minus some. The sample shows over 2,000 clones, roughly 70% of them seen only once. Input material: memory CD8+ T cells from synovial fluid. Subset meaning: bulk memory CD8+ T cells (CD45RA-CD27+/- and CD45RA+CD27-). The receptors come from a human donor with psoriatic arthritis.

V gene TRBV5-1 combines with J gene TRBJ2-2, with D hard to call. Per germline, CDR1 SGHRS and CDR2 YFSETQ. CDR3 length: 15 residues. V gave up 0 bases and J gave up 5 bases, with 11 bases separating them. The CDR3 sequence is CASSLDSMGTGELFF. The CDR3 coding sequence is TGCGCCAGCAGCTTGGACTCCATGGGGACCGGGGAGCTGTTTTTT.

The CDR3 DNA reads TGTGCCAGCAGCTTAGGGGGGGTTTCCGAGCAGTACTTC. Translated, it gives CASSLGGVSEQYF. V and J are TRBV7-9 and TRBJ2-7; TRBD2 might be the D (6 bases). CDR1 is SEHNR, CDR2 FQNEAQ, per germline (reference sequence). Trimming shortened V by 1 base and J by 6 bases, and 10 bases separated the two germline ends. The CDR3 is made up of 13 amino acids.